This T cell receptor beta chain was sequenced in a study of cytomegalovirus exposure and HLA in healthy donors. Study-wide findings and caveats: In a later analysis, an Asian-associated ancestry cluster reportedly showed fewer N-insertions than the roughly 650-donor mean.

Note on this clone: The antigen remains undetermined.

PCR amplification relied on 60 Vbeta primers (plus 13 Jbeta primers). The method was immunoSEQ multiplex PCR; TCRdb's version includes in-frame clones alone and lacks a portion of them. The table has 100,000 or so clones, over 80% seen once. This sequence was found in a man aged 40-55 years in good health and CMV-seronegative. Sequencing input: PBMCs.

The CDR3 loop is CASSSRGGLTEAFF. In DNA, the CDR3 is TGTGCCAGCAGTTCCCGGGGAGGTTTGACTGAAGCTTTCTTT. The rearrangement joins TRBV6-1 to TRBJ1-1; D not certain. From germline, CDR1 is MNHNS and CDR2 SASEGT. CDR3 size: 14 residues. V was trimmed by 5 bases and J by 5 bases, leaving 15 bases between them.